This T cell receptor beta chain came from a study of human T cells and chemical hapten exposure. Study-wide results and limits: Significantly greater numbers of large CDR3 similarity clusters came from expanded TCRs than from controls. Having alopecia, the donors may differ immunologically from healthy people.

Time point reported: pre-sensitization, week 0. Stated treatment: therapeutic diphenylcyclopropenone sensitization with weekly scalp DPC. MiXCR, applied by TCRdb to the RACE reads, yields one record per CDR3 protein. The sample includes about 110,000 distinct CDR3 sequences, less than 15% of them seen just once. As regards this clonotype: What it recognizes is unknown.

This clonotype was sampled from a woman in her forties or fifties with alopecia areata. Some clones in this sample may be carry-over from other donors' samples. This specimen consisted of whole blood, obtained in connection with sensitization to the hapten diphenylcyclopropenone (DPC).

CDR3 amino acids: CSVQLQGFQNTEAFF. The CDR3 region has the DNA TGCAGCGTACAGCTACAGGGGTTTCAGAACACTGAAGCTTTCTTT. The rearrangement uses TRBV29-1 and TRBJ1-1, with 7 bases aligning to TRBD1. Trimming at V came to 6 bases and at J to 1 base, leaving 11 bases not matched to a gene. The CDR3 sequence is 15 residues long. Germline loops: CDR1 SQVTM, CDR2 ANQGSEA.